These 19 T cell receptor beta chains were sequenced from one sample in a study of T cells in localized non-small cell lung cancer. Profiled with immunoSEQ multiplex PCR; TCRdb holds only in-frame clones, not every one. This table holds roughly 16,000 clones, 85% to 90% found once. The source was peripheral blood, collected before any cancer treatment. The receptors were sampled from a male donor older than 55 with stage II squamous cell lung carcinoma.

The V gene is TRBV5-8, the J gene TRBJ2-3; a possible D gene is TRBD1 (7 bases). CDR1 is SGHTS, CDR2 YDEGEE, per germline. With 4 bases removed from V and 1 base from J, the gap between germline ends came to 16 bases. The length of the CDR3 is 16 residues. The CDR3 DNA is TGTGCCAGCAGCATACCACAGGGGACTCGCACAGATACGCAGTATTTT. Amino acids: CASSIPQGTRTDTQYF.

The genes are TRBV18 and TRBJ2-1, with TRBD1 matching 8 bases. CDR3 size: 16 residues. V trimming: 1 base; J trimming: 0 bases; junction bases outside the gene matches: 2. CDR1 is KGHSH and CDR2 is LQKENI in the germline V gene. The CDR3 region has the DNA TGTGCCAGCTCACCACGGACAGGGAGCTCCTACAATGAGCAGTTCTTC. This codes for CASSPRTGSSYNEQFF.

This sequence joins TRBV11-1 and TRBJ2-7; 8 bases are a match to TRBD2. J gave up 4 bases and V 1 base, and 6 bases lay outside the gene matches. In germline, CDR1 is SGHAT, CDR2 FQDESV (reference sequence). This CDR3 region has 15 residues. The chain's CDR3 is CASSLDAGGKYEQYF. DNA for the CDR3: TGTGCCAGCAGCTTAGACGCGGGAGGCAAGTACGAGCAGTACTTC.

The chain couples TRBV7-6 to TRBJ2-3, with D uncertain. In germline, CDR1 is SGHVS, CDR2 FNYEAQ. Trimming removed 1 base from V and 4 bases from J, with 6 bases in between. This CDR3 spans 13 amino acids. The CDR3 DNA reads as TGTGCCAGCAGCTTAGTGGGCGCAGATACGCAGTATTTT. As protein: CASSLVGADTQYF. The full variable domain, rest sourced from reference TRBV7-6 and TRBJ2-3, is GAGVSQSPRYKVTKRGQDVALRCDPISGHVSLYWYRQALGQGPEFLTYFNYEAQQDKSGLPNDRFSAERPEGSISTLTIQRTEQRDSAMYRCASSLVGADTQYFGPGTRLTVL.

In its sample, this clone was seen a few times. CDR3 sequence (DNA): TGCGCCAGCAGCTTGGTTGCAGGGACGAACACCGGGGAGCTGTTTTTT. Translated: CASSLVAGTNTGELFF. The V and J genes are TRBV5-1 and TRBJ2-2; D may be TRBD1 (5 bases). The CDR3 covers 16 residues. CDR1 SGHRS and CDR2 YFSETQ come from the germline V gene. Trimming stripped 0 bases from V and 0 bases from J, with 9 bases between. The whole variable domain, remainder taken from reference TRBV5-1 and TRBJ2-2, is KAGVTQTPRYLIKTRGQQVTLSCSPISGHRSVSWYQQTPGQGLQFLFEYFSETQRNKGNFPGRFSGRQFSNSRSEMNVSTLELGDSALYLCASSLVAGTNTGELFFGEGSRLTVL.

In the case of this clone: Additional DNA sequences in this sample encode the identical CDR3. The chain employs TRBV2 and TRBJ1-1; 9 bases match TRBD1. Germline V lookup: CDR1 SNHLY, CDR2 FYNNEI. The V gene end was trimmed by 9 bases and the J gene end by 3 bases; junction bases not matched to a gene: 5. The CDR3 is made up of 13 amino acids. This CDR3 is CASGGTGHTEAFF. The CDR3 DNA is TGTGCCAGTGGGGGGACAGGGCACACTGAAGCTTTCTTT.

This chain uses TRBV30 with TRBJ2-7, with D possibly being TRBD2 (6 bases). V was shortened by 4 bases and J by 0 bases, with 16 bases between the two germline ends. Per the germline V gene, CDR1 is GTSNPN and CDR2 is SVGIG (reference sequence). CDR3 length: 15 residues. Here the CDR3 reads CAWKGPGVSSYEQYF. In DNA form, the CDR3 reads TGTGCCTGGAAGGGTCCGGGGGTGAGCTCCTACGAGCAGTACTTC.

The chain is built from TRBV29-1 and TRBJ2-2; no clear D. Germline V gene data show CDR1 as SQVTM and CDR2 as ANQGSEA. The length of the CDR3 is 12 residues. Deletions cut 3 bases from V and 5 bases from J, with 7 bases between. CDR3 region: CSVDGQTGELFF. The DNA of the CDR3 is TGCAGCGTTGATGGGCAAACCGGGGAGCTGTTTTTT.

The CDR3 protein is CASSILGGRKTDTQYF. DNA of the CDR3: TGTGCCAGTAGTATCCTGGGCGGGAGGAAGACAGATACGCAGTATTTT. The chain is built from TRBV19 and TRBJ2-3, with 8 bases lining up with TRBD2. Germline loops: CDR1 LNHDA, CDR2 SQIVND (reference sequence). After removal of 3 bases from V and 3 bases from J, the junction contained 8 bases not matched to a gene. The CDR3 consists of 16 residues.

The chain is built from TRBV7-2 and TRBJ2-5; D gene ambiguous. Trimming pared 10 bases from V and 1 base from J, leaving 19 bases between. The germline V gene has CDR1 SGHTA and CDR2 FQGNSA. The CDR3 consists of 15 residues. The DNA of the CDR3 is TGTGCCACCAATCACGGCGGAGCCTCCCAAGAGACCCAGTACTTC. It is translated as CATNHGGASQETQYF.

The rearrangement links TRBV10-2 to TRBJ2-7, with 9 bases matching TRBD2. Germline V gene data show CDR1 as WSHSY and CDR2 as SAAADI. This CDR3 contains 14 residues. The ends lost 6 bases at V and 4 bases at J; junction bases unmatched: 7. The chain's CDR3 is CASRRAGGPYEQYF. CDR3 DNA sequence: TGCGCCAGCAGGAGGGCGGGAGGGCCTTACGAGCAGTACTTC.

The V gene is TRBV5-8, the J gene TRBJ2-1; the D gene could be TRBD1 or TRBD2 (5 bases each). Germline CDR1 reads SGHTS; CDR2 reads YDEGEE. V lost 6 bases and J 5 bases, leaving 18 bases between the germline ends. The CDR3 covers 15 residues. The CDR3 DNA is TGTGCCAGCATTCTACGGGACCGCCTGGACAATGAGCAGTTCTTC. This sequence encodes CASILRDRLDNEQFF.

This clone was found once. The chain links TRBV18 to TRBJ1-5; D remains unclear. CDR1 is KGHSH, CDR2 LQKENI, per germline. The CDR3 runs 15 residues. Deletions cut 5 bases from V and 2 bases from J, with 13 bases between. CDR3 sequence: CASSDSAGGNQPQHF. The DNA for the CDR3 is TGTGCCAGCTCAGATTCCGCGGGCGGCAATCAGCCCCAGCATTTT. Variable domain in full (rest from reference TRBV18 and TRBJ1-5): NAGVMQNPRHLVRRRGQEARLRCSPMKGHSHVYWYRQLPEEGLKFMVYLQKENIIDESGMPKERFSAEFPKEGPSILRIQQVVRGDSAAYFCASSDSAGGNQPQHFGDGTRLSIL.

This chain uses TRBV28 with TRBJ2-6, with D unclear. The germline V and J ends were trimmed by 8 bases and 1 base, with 15 bases remaining between them. From germline, CDR1 is MDHEN and CDR2 SYDVKM. This CDR3 comprises 16 residues. The CDR3: CASLITRKSGANVLTF. The CDR3 nucleotides are TGTGCCAGCCTTATAACCAGAAAGTCTGGGGCCAACGTCCTGACTTTC.

V is TRBV29-1 and J is TRBJ1-2, with D hard to call. Germline V gene sequence: CDR1 SQVTM, CDR2 ANQGSEA. This CDR3 has 13 residues. V lost 7 bases, J lost 3 bases, and 15 bases lay in between. The CDR3 here is CSAVTDRDYGYTF. CDR3 coding DNA: TGCAGCGCCGTGACCGATCGGGACTATGGCTACACCTTC.

The chain links TRBV28 to TRBJ1-1; unclear D gene. The germline V gene encodes CDR1 MDHEN and CDR2 SYDVKM. The CDR3 contains 14 residues. Trimming pared 5 bases from V and 4 bases from J, leaving 14 bases between. The CDR3 nucleotides are TGTGCCAGCAGTCTGCTGTCGTCGGGCACTGAAGCTTTCTTT. Amino acid sequence: CASSLLSSGTEAFF.

This clone was counted only a few times. V is TRBV20-1 and J is TRBJ1-1; the D is unclear. Germline lookup yields CDR1 DFQATT and CDR2 SNEGSKA (reference sequence). Trimming pared 7 bases from V and 1 base from J, leaving 7 bases between. The CDR3 is 11 residues long. Here the CDR3 DNA reads TGCAGTGGTTGGGCGAACACTGAAGCTTTCTTT. Its translation is CSGWANTEAFF.

The rearrangement links TRBV27 to TRBJ2-3; 16 bases are shared with TRBD2. From germline, CDR1 is MNHEY and CDR2 SMNVEV (reference sequence). The CDR3 is made up of 18 amino acids. J lost 6 bases, V lost 5 bases, and 11 bases had no gene match. CDR3 DNA sequence: TGTGCCAGCAGTGAGGGACTAGCGGGAGGGAGGGGGACCGATACGCAGTATTTT. Translation gives CASSEGLAGGRGTDTQYF.

This clone has more than one count but fewer than ten. Written as DNA, the CDR3 is TGTGCCAGCACAGCCGGGGAGCTGTTTTTT. Translating it yields CASTAGELFF. The chain combines TRBV2 with TRBJ2-2; D unclear. From germline, CDR1 is SNHLY and CDR2 FYNNEI. The CDR3 is 10 amino acids. With 7 bases removed from V and 6 bases from J, the gap between germline ends came to 3 bases. Full variable domain (missing parts from reference TRBV2 and TRBJ2-2): EPEVTQTPSHQVTQMGQEVILRCVPISNHLYFYWYRQILGQKVEFLVSFYNNEISEKSEIFDDQFSVERPDGSNFTLKIRSTKLEDSAMYFCASTAGELFFGEGSRLTVL.